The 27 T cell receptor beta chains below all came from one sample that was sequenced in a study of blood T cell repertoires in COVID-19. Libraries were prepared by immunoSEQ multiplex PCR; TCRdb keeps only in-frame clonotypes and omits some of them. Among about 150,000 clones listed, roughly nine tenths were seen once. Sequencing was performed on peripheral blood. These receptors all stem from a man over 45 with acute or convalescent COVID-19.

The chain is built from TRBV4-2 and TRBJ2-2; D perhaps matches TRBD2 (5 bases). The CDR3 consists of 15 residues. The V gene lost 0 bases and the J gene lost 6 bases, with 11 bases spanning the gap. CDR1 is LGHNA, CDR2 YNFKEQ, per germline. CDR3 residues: CASSQDPAGAGELFF. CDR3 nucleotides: TGTGCCAGCAGCCAAGATCCCGCGGGCGCCGGGGAGCTGTTTTTT.

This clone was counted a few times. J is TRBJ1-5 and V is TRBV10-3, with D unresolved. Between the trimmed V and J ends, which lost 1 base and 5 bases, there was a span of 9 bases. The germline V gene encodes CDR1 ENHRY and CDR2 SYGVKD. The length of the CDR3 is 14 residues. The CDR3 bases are TGTGCCATCAGTGAGTTGGGCAAAGATCAGCCCCAGCATTTT. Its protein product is CAISELGKDQPQHF.

CDR3 region: CASSIPVIGELFF. The CDR3 nucleotides read TGTGCCAGTAGTATCCCCGTTATCGGGGAGCTGTTTTTT. V usage is TRBV19 and J usage is TRBJ2-2; D gene unclear. The V gene's germline CDR1 is LNHDA and CDR2 SQIVND (reference sequence). The CDR3 runs 13 residues. Trimming stripped 3 bases from V and 7 bases from J, with 9 bases between.

The CDR3 region has the DNA TGTGCCATCAGTTCGTCGGGACAGAGCTACGAGCAGTACTTC. This gives the protein CAISSSGQSYEQYF. The genes are TRBV10-3 and TRBJ2-7; 7 bases line up with TRBD1. V lost 5 bases and J lost 3; bases outside the gene matches: 7. The CDR3 is made up of 14 amino acids. CDR1 is ENHRY, CDR2 SYGVKD, per germline.

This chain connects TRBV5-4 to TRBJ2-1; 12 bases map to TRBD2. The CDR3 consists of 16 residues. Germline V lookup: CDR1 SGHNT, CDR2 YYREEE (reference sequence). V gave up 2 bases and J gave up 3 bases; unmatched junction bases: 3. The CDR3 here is CASSFRTSGDYNEQFF. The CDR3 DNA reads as TGTGCCAGCAGCTTCCGGACTAGCGGGGACTACAATGAGCAGTTCTTC.

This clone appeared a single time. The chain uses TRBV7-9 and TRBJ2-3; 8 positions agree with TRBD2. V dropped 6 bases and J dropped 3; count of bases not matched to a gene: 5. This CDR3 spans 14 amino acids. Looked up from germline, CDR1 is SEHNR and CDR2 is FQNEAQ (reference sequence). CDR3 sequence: CASSSGLATDTQYF. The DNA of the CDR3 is TGTGCCAGCAGTTCAGGACTAGCAACAGATACGCAGTATTTT. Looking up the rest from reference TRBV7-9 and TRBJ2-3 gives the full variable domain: DTGVSQNPRHKITKRGQNVTFRCDPISEHNRLYWYRQTLGQGPEFLTYFQNEAQLEKSRLLSDRFSAERPKGSFSTLEIQRTEQGDSAMYLCASSSGLATDTQYFGPGTRLTVL.

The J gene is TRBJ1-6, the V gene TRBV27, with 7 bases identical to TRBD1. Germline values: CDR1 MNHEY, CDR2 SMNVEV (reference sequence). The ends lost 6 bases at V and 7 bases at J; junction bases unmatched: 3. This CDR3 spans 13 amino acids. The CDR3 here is CASSYRGNSPLHF. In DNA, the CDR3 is TGTGCCAGCAGCTACAGGGGAAATTCACCCCTCCACTTT.

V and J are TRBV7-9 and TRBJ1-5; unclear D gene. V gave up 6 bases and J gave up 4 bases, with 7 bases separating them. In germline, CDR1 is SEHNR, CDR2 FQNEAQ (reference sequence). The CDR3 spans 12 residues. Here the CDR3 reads CASSPSNQPQHF. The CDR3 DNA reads TGTGCCAGCAGTCCTAGTAATCAGCCCCAGCATTTT.

The CDR3, as DNA: TGCGCCAGCAGTGAAGTACCGGGACTAGCGGGAGGGGGCGATGAGCAGTTCTTC. This codes for CASSEVPGLAGGGDEQFF. J is TRBJ2-1 and V is TRBV10-2; 16 positions agree with TRBD2. J gave up 8 bases and V 3 bases, and 10 bases lay outside the gene matches. Germline CDR1 WSHSY, CDR2 SAAADI. The CDR3 runs to 18 residues.

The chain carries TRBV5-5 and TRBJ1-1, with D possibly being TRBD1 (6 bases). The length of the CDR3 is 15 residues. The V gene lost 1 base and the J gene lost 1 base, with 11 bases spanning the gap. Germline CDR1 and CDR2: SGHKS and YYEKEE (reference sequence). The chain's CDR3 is CASSLLGRGNTEAFF. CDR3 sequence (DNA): TGTGCCAGCAGCTTGCTTGGCAGGGGGAACACTGAAGCTTTCTTT.

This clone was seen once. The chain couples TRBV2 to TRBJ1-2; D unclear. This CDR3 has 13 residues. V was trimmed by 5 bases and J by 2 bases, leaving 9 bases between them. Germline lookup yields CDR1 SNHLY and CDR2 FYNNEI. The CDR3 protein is CASSRVNNYGYTF. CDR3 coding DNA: TGTGCCAGCAGTCGCGTGAACAACTATGGCTACACCTTC.

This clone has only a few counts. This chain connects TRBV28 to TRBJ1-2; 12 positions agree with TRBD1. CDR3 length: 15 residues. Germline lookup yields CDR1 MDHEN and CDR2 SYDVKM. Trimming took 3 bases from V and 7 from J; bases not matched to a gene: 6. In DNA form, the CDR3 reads TGTGCCAGCAGTTTCCCGGGACAGGGGGCGCGTGGCTACACCTTC. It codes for CASSFPGQGARGYTF.

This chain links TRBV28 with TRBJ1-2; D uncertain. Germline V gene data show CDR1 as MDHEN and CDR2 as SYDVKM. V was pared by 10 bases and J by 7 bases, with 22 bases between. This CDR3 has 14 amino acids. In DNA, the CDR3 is TGTGCCACTTCCCCCACCTTAAAAACGGGTGGCTACACCTTC. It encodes CATSPTLKTGGYTF.

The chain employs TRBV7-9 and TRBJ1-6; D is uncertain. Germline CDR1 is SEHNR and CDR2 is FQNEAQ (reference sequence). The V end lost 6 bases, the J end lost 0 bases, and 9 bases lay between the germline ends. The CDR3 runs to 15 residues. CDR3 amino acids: CASRPPSSYNSPLHF. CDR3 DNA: TGTGCCAGCAGACCACCTAGCTCCTATAATTCACCCCTCCACTTT.

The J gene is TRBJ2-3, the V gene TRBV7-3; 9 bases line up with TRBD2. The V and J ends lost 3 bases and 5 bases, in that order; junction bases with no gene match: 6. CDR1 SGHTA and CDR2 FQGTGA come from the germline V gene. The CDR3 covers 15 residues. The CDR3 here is CASSFRAGGVDTQYF. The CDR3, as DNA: TGTGCCAGCAGCTTCCGAGCGGGAGGAGTAGATACGCAGTATTTT.

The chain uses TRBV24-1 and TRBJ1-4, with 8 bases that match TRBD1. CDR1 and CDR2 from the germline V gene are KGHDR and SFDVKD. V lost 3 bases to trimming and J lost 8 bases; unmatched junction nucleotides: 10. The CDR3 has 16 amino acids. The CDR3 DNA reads TGTGCCACCAGTGATCCCCGCAGGGGGCGGGGGGAAAAACTGTTTTTT. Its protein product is CATSDPRRGRGEKLFF.

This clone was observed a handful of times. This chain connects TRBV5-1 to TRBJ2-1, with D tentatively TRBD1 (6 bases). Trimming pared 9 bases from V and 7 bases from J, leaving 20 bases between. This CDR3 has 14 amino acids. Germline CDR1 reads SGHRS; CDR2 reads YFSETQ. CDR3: CATYEGGVGNEQFF. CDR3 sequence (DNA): TGCGCCACCTACGAAGGGGGAGTGGGTAATGAGCAGTTCTTC.

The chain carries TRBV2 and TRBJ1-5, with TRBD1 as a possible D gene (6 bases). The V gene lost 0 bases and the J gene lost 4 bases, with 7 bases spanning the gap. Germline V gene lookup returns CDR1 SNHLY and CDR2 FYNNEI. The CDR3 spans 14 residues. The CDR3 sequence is CASSEARGNQPQHF. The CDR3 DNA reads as TGTGCCAGCAGTGAAGCGAGGGGGAATCAGCCCCAGCATTTT.

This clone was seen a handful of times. CDR3: CASSPKPQGAGGYTF. CDR3 DNA sequence: TGTGCCAGCAGCCCGAAACCGCAGGGGGCGGGAGGCTACACCTTC. The chain links TRBV7-2 to TRBJ1-2, with 8 bases matching TRBD1. J was trimmed by 8 bases and V by 5 bases; bases with no gene match: 13. The CDR3 totals 15 residues. The germline gives CDR1 SGHTA, CDR2 FQGNSA.

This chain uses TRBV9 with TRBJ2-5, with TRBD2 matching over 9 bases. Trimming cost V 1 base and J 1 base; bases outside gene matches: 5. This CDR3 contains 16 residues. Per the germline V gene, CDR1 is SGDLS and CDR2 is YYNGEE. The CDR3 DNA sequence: TGTGCCAGCAGCGTACTAGCGGGGTGGGGCCAAGAGACCCAGTACTTC. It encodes CASSVLAGWGQETQYF.

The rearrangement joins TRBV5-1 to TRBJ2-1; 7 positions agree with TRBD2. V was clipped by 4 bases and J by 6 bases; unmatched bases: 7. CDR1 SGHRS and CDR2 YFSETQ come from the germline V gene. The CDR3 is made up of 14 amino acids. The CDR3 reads CASSPLTSPNEQFF. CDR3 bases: TGCGCCAGCAGCCCCCTGACTAGCCCCAATGAGCAGTTCTTC.

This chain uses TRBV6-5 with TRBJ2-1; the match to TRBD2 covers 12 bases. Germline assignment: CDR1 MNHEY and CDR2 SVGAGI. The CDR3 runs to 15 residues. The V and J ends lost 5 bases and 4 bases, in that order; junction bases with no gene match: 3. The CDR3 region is CASSLLAGGYNEQFF. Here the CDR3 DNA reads TGTGCCAGCAGTCTCCTAGCGGGAGGGTACAATGAGCAGTTCTTC.

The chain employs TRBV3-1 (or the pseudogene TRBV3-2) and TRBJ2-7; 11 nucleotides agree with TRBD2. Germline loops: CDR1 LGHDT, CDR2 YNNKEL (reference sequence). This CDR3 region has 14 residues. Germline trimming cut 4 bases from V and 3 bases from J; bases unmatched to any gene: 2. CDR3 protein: CASSRGTSGYEQYF. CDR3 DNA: TGTGCCAGCAGCCGGGGGACTAGCGGCTACGAGCAGTACTTC.

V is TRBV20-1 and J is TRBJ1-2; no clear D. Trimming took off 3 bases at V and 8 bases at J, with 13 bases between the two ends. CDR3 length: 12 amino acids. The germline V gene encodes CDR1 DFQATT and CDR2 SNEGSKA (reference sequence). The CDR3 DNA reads TGCAGTGCTAGTGCTCCGCGGTGGGGCTACACCTTC. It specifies CSASAPRWGYTF.

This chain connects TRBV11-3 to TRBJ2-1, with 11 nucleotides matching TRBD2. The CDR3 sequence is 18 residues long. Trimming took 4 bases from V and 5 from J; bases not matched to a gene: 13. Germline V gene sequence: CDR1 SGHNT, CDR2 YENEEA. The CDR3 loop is CASSSKYGTSGPDNEQFF. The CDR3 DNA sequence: TGTGCCAGCAGCTCAAAATATGGGACTAGCGGACCAGACAATGAGCAGTTCTTC.

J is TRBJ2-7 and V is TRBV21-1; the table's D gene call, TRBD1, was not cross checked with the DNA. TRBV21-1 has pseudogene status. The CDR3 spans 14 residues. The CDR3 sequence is CASSKGTGGREQYF. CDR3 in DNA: TGTGCCAGCAGCAAAGGGACAGGGGGTCGGGAGCAGTACTTC.

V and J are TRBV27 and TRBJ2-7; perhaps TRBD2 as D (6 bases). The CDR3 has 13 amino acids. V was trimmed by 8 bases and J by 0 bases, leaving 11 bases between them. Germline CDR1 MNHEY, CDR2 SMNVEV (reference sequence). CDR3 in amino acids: CASGRSGSYEQYF. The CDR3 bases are TGTGCCAGCGGGAGGTCCGGCTCCTACGAGCAGTACTTC.